One and the same sample provided the 5 T cell receptor beta chains below, sequenced in a study of blood T cell repertoires in COVID-19. The table came from immunoSEQ multiplex PCR; TCRdb's copy has only in-frame clones and leaves some out. The profile shows 250,000 or so clones, 70% to 90% of them singletons. The sample consisted of PBMCs or T cells enriched from blood (not recorded which). The receptors stem from a woman in her 50s who had been exposed to COVID-19.

This clone was seen just once. The chain has TRBV5-1 and TRBJ1-1; 7 positions agree with TRBD1. The CDR3 totals 16 residues. The V and J ends lost 0 bases and 10 bases, in that order; junction bases with no gene match: 15. Germline CDR1 reads SGHRS; CDR2 reads YFSETQ. In DNA, the CDR3 is TGCGCCAGCAGCTTGGATAGGGCAGGGGGACGTTCGATAGCTTTCTTT. It codes for CASSLDRAGGRSIAFF.

The chain employs TRBV4-3 and TRBJ1-4, with D perhaps TRBD1 (5 bases). V was pared by 3 bases and J by 2 bases, with 16 bases between. There are 17 residues in the CDR3. The germline V gene encodes CDR1 LGHNA and CDR2 YSLEER. This CDR3 reads CASSQGGSTETNEKLFF. CDR3 DNA sequence: TGCGCCAGCAGCCAGGGGGGGTCCACGGAGACTAATGAAAAACTGTTTTTT.

The V call is TRBV6-5, the J call TRBJ2-7; 8 bases match TRBD1. V lost 5 bases, J lost 4 bases, and 7 bases stayed unmatched. The CDR3 is 14 residues long. Germline V gives CDR1 MNHEY, CDR2 SVGAGI. The CDR3 DNA reads TGTGCCAGCAGTCAGACAGGGGCGTGGTACGAGCAGTACTTC. Translated, it gives CASSQTGAWYEQYF.

The chain combines TRBV19 with TRBJ1-1, with D unclear. Trimming cost V 4 bases and J 1 base, with 13 bases left between them. The CDR3 has 15 amino acids. Germline loops: CDR1 LNHDA, CDR2 SQIVND (reference sequence). The CDR3 region is CASSNPREWNTEAFF. CDR3 nucleotides: TGTGCCAGTAGTAACCCGCGGGAGTGGAACACTGAAGCTTTCTTT.

The CDR3 DNA reads as TGCGCCAGCAGCTTGGAACAGGGATTGGGTGGCTACACCTTC. Encoded protein: CASSLEQGLGGYTF. The rearrangement links TRBV5-1 to TRBJ1-2; a possible D gene is TRBD1 (6 bases). The CDR3 contains 14 residues. Trimming stripped 0 bases from V and 7 bases from J, with 13 bases between. CDR1 and CDR2 (germline): SGHRS, YFSETQ.